This T cell receptor beta chain was recorded in a study of blood T cell repertoires in COVID-19. Study context: Specimens from acute and convalescent COVID-19 originated in the United States, Italy and Spain. From T cells, B-cell-depleted T cells, or PBMCs came the material, which was cDNA or gDNA.

Methods used by the authors: Estimation of nucleated cell counts was performed using reference gene primer amplification. This table comes from immunoSEQ multiplex PCR, and its TCRdb copy is limited to in-frame clones, with some not included. V and J calls and clone size are those listed in that table; D and trimming were worked out from the DNA. The sample has under 300,000 clones; roughly 82% are singletons. The specimen sequenced was peripheral blood. The clonotype comes from a woman between 35 and 50 years old who had recovered from COVID-19.

CDR3 sequence: CASRPQEGPGQPQHF. The CDR3 DNA reads as TGTGCCAGCAGGCCTCAGGAGGGCCCGGGACAGCCCCAGCATTTT. The V gene is TRBV6-5, the J gene TRBJ1-5; D call uncertain. Trimming took off 6 bases at V and 7 bases at J, with 19 bases between the two ends. This CDR3 has 15 amino acids. CDR1 MNHEY and CDR2 SVGAGI come from the germline V gene.